The TCR beta chain described here comes from a study of blood T cells in healthy people across ages. Primers used in a second PCR of about 6 to 11 cycles were a sample-barcoded 5' primer and a J-beta primer mix. Each CDR3 protein is one row after TCRdb ran MiXCR on the 5' RACE reads. The repertoire consists of 550,000 to 600,000 distinct CDR3 sequences, with under 55% occurring once and the leading ten covering about 22%. V lost 3 bases, J lost 0 bases, and 9 bases stayed unmatched. The germline V gene has CDR1 SGHDT and CDR2 YYEEEE. The CDR3 has 17 amino acids. This TCR was recovered from a man older than 75 in good health. The specimen was blood. The V gene is TRBV5-6, the J gene TRBJ2-7; 10 bases are a match to TRBD1. The DNA of the CDR3 is TGTGCCAGCAGCTATTCGACAGGGGGCGCAAGCTCCTACGAGCAGTACTTC. Translating gives CASSYSTGGASSYEQYF.